The 12 T cell receptor beta chains below were found in one sample sequenced in a study of T-cell memory formation after mild COVID-19. TCRdb ran MiXCR on the 5' RACE reads and lists one entry per CDR3 protein. The sample records 100,000 or so distinct CDR3 sequences, over 8.5% being singletons. The specimen sequenced was PBMCs or a T cell subset sorted from them (not recorded which). The receptors here all came from a man between 18 and 35 years old who had mild COVID-19 (a few samples of this study predate the infection). Cell type and time point are not known.

The chain combines TRBV9 with TRBJ2-1; D possibly corresponds to TRBD2 (5 bases). V was shortened by 3 bases and J by 9 bases, with 13 bases between the two germline ends. CDR3 length: 13 residues. Germline V lookup: CDR1 SGDLS, CDR2 YYNGEE. The CDR3 region is CASSGGFPPEQFF. CDR3 sequence (DNA): TGTGCCAGCAGCGGAGGGTTCCCACCTGAGCAGTTCTTC.

V usage is TRBV4-2 and J usage is TRBJ1-1; 7 bases agree with TRBD1. Trimming removed 4 bases from V and 0 bases from J; junction bases left unmatched: 5. The CDR3 runs 15 residues. Germline V lookup: CDR1 LGHNA, CDR2 YNFKEQ. The CDR3, as DNA: TGTGCCAGCAGCCCAGGACAGGCGATGAACACTGAAGCTTTCTTT. The encoded protein is CASSPGQAMNTEAFF.

The chain employs TRBV5-1 and TRBJ2-2; TRBD1 might be the D (6 bases). CDR1 is SGHRS, CDR2 YFSETQ, per germline. Trimming cost V 0 bases and J 6 bases, with 24 bases left between them. The CDR3 length is 19 residues. The DNA of the CDR3 is TGCGCCAGCAGCTTGGATATGGCCCGGACAGCCCAAAAAGCCGGGGAGCTGTTTTTT. Translation: CASSLDMARTAQKAGELFF. The variable domain in full, with the rest retrieved from reference TRBV5-1 and TRBJ2-2, is KAGVTQTPRYLIKTRGQQVTLSCSPISGHRSVSWYQQTPGQGLQFLFEYFSETQRNKGNFPGRFSGRQFSNSRSEMNVSTLELGDSALYLCASSLDMARTAQKAGELFFGEGSRLTVL.

The rearrangement links TRBV11-2 to TRBJ2-7; D is undetermined. Trimming took off 5 bases at V and 6 bases at J, with 14 bases between the two ends. The germline V gene encodes CDR1 SGHAT and CDR2 FQNNGV. The CDR3 is made up of 13 amino acids. The CDR3 DNA sequence: TGTGCCAGCAGCCCCGACGGGTCGGGCGAGCAGTACTTC. Translating it yields CASSPDGSGEQYF.

The table lists this clonotype with a few counts. The V gene is TRBV7-9, the J gene TRBJ2-2; D not certain. The germline gives CDR1 SEHNR, CDR2 FQNEAQ (reference sequence). CDR3 size: 13 residues. For the CDR3, the DNA is TGTGCTGGAAGGAGTTCGAACACCGGGGAGCTGTTTTTT. This gives the protein CAGRSSNTGELFF.

This clonotype was seen ten or more times. The rearrangement joins TRBV30 to TRBJ1-2, with D possibly being TRBD1 (5 bases). CDR1 and CDR2 (germline): GTSNPN, SVGIG (reference sequence). This CDR3 has 12 residues. Deletions cut 8 bases from V and 3 bases from J, with 13 bases between. The CDR3, as DNA: TGTGCCCGGGACCGAGGCCACTATGGCTACACCTTC. This gives the protein CARDRGHYGYTF.

This clonotype occurred a few times. The chain uses TRBV2 and TRBJ2-3, with TRBD2 matching over 10 bases. The CDR3 covers 15 residues. Trimming cost V 6 bases and J 4 bases; bases outside gene matches: 7. Per germline, CDR1 SNHLY and CDR2 FYNNEI. DNA for the CDR3: TGTGCCAGCAGCGCCGGACTAGCGGTCCCAGATACGCAGTATTTT. Encoded protein: CASSAGLAVPDTQYF.

The chain has TRBV7-2 and TRBJ2-5; 12 positions match TRBD2. The CDR3 covers 16 residues. Germline assignment: CDR1 SGHTA and CDR2 FQGNSA. V lost 4 bases, J lost 5 bases, and 8 bases stayed unmatched. The CDR3 DNA is TGTGCCAGCAGCTCCCTAGCGGGGGGGCCAGGGGAGACCCAGTACTTC. This encodes CASSSLAGGPGETQYF. The complete variable domain, with remaining parts taken from reference TRBV7-2 and TRBJ2-5, reads GAGVSQSPSNKVTEKGKDVELRCDPISGHTALYWYRQSLGQGLEFLIYFQGNSAPDKSGLPSDRFSAERTGGSVSTLTIQRTQQEDSAVYLCASSSLAGGPGETQYFGPGTRLLVL.

Ten or more counts support this clonotype. This sequence joins TRBV4-2 and TRBJ1-3; 7 bases are a match to TRBD1. This CDR3 has 16 amino acids. Germline V lookup: CDR1 LGHNA, CDR2 YNFKEQ. V shed 3 bases, J shed 0 bases, and the junction held 5 bases outside the gene matches. CDR3 in amino acids: CASSHRDSPSGNTIYF. The CDR3 nucleotides are TGTGCCAGCAGCCACCGGGACAGCCCCTCTGGAAACACCATATATTTT.

This chain connects TRBV6-2 or TRBV6-3 to TRBJ1-2, with D tentatively TRBD1 (5 bases). Germline V gene sequence: CDR1 MNHEY, CDR2 SVGEGT. The CDR3 sequence is 14 residues long. V was cut by 2 bases and J by 8 bases, with 15 bases left in between. This chain's CDR3 is CASSYGGRVEGYTF. The DNA for the CDR3 is TGTGCCAGCAGTTACGGAGGCAGGGTGGAAGGCTACACCTTC.

The chain uses TRBV7-3 and TRBJ1-6, with D possibly TRBD1 on 5 matching bases. Germline CDR1 reads SGHTA; CDR2 reads FQGTGA. This CDR3 is 13 amino acids long. V was shortened by 5 bases and J by 7 bases, with 9 bases between the two germline ends. The CDR3 DNA reads as TGTGCCAGCAGCCTCGGGGGAAATTCACCCCTCCACTTT. Translating gives CASSLGGNSPLHF.

The genes are TRBV5-1 and TRBJ2-7, with a tentative D call TRBD1 (5 bases). CDR1 is SGHRS, CDR2 YFSETQ, per germline. This CDR3 has 14 residues. Trimming removed 0 bases at V and 3 bases at J, with 10 bases between. The CDR3 loop reads CASSLDGRVYEQYV. CDR3 bases: TGCGCCAGCAGCTTGGACGGCAGGGTCTACGAGCAGTACGTC.